Presented here are 24 T cell receptor beta chains from one specimen sequenced in a study of blood T cell repertoires in COVID-19. The data were produced by immunoSEQ multiplex PCR, yet TCRdb's version contains in-frame clones alone and is incomplete. The sample lists roughly 390,000 clones; about 85% were seen once. Sequenced input: peripheral blood. All receptors derive from a woman in her late teens or twenties with acute or convalescent COVID-19.

J is TRBJ2-3 and V is TRBV11-2; TRBD1 might be the D (5 bases). Per the germline V gene, CDR1 is SGHAT and CDR2 is FQNNGV. This CDR3 is 14 amino acids long. V dropped 4 bases and J dropped 4 bases, with 12 bases sitting between them. CDR3 loop: CASSSPGLADTQYF. DNA of the CDR3: TGTGCCAGCAGCTCTCCAGGGTTGGCAGATACGCAGTATTTT.

CDR3 sequence reads: CSVRPGHSYEQYF. The CDR3 nucleotides read TGCAGCGTCAGACCGGGACACTCCTACGAGCAGTACTTC. V and J are TRBV29-1 and TRBJ2-7; D perhaps matches TRBD1 (6 bases). This CDR3 comprises 13 residues. Per germline, CDR1 SQVTM and CDR2 ANQGSEA. V was pared by 6 bases and J by 0 bases, with 12 bases between.

The chain carries TRBV19 and TRBJ2-3; TRBD1 agrees at 8 bases. Germline-derived CDR1 and CDR2 are LNHDA and SQIVND (reference sequence). CDR3 length: 15 residues. With 5 bases clipped from V and 2 bases from J, the junction kept 6 bases outside the gene matches. This CDR3 reads CASSGGQENTDTQYF. DNA of the CDR3: TGTGCCAGTAGTGGGGGACAGGAAAACACAGATACGCAGTATTTT.

The V gene is TRBV30, the J gene TRBJ1-2; TRBD1 is a possible D gene (5 bases). Per the germline V gene, CDR1 is GTSNPN and CDR2 is SVGIG (reference sequence). This CDR3 comprises 12 residues. V gave up 1 base and J gave up 8 bases, with 11 bases separating them. For the CDR3, the DNA is TGTGCCTGGAGTGGCCGGACATGGGGCTACACCTTC. Amino acid sequence: CAWSGRTWGYTF. The whole variable domain, remainder taken from reference TRBV30 and TRBJ1-2, is SQTIHQWPATLVQPVGSPLSLECTVEGTSNPNLYWYRQAAGRGLQLLFYSVGIGQISSEVPQNLSASRPQDRQFILSSKKLLLSDSGFYLCAWSGRTWGYTFGSGTRLTVV.

The rearrangement links TRBV28 to TRBJ1-1; tentatively, D is TRBD1 (5 bases). In germline, CDR1 is MDHEN, CDR2 SYDVKM. The CDR3 is made up of 13 amino acids. Trimming took off 6 bases at V and 7 bases at J, with 15 bases between the two ends. CDR3 coding DNA: TGTGCCAGCAGCAACCGGGACTCTCGTGAAGCTTTCTTT. Protein product: CASSNRDSREAFF.

As DNA, the CDR3 is TGTGCCAGCAGGATCGGGAACACTGAAGCTTTCTTT. It translates to CASRIGNTEAFF. The chain is built from TRBV6-5 and TRBJ1-1, with D unclear. V was cut by 6 bases and J by 1 base, with 6 bases left in between. The CDR3 extends over 12 amino acids. Germline loops: CDR1 MNHEY, CDR2 SVGAGI.

V gene TRBV7-9 combines with J gene TRBJ1-2, with 12 bases aligning to TRBD1. Trimming cost V 5 bases and J 7 bases; bases outside gene matches: 8. The CDR3 contains 15 residues. Per germline, CDR1 SEHNR and CDR2 FQNEAQ (reference sequence). The CDR3 nucleotides are TGTGCCAGCAGCCGCGGGACAGGGGGCGATTCTGGCTACACCTTC. Residues: CASSRGTGGDSGYTF.

The gene calls are TRBV12-3 or TRBV12-4 and TRBJ2-1; D unclear. The CDR3 loop spans 13 amino acids. Deletions cut 5 bases from V and 8 bases from J, with 13 bases between. The CDR3 nucleotides read TGTGCCAGCAGTAACAGCCTCGTCGATGAGCAGTTCTTC. It yields the protein CASSNSLVDEQFF.

Here the CDR3 DNA reads TGTGCCAGCAGCCAAGTGGCAGGCACTGAAGCTTTCTTT. Protein sequence: CASSQVAGTEAFF. This chain uses TRBV3-1 (or the pseudogene TRBV3-2) with TRBJ1-1, with unresolved D. CDR1 LGHDT and CDR2 YNNKEL come from the germline V gene (reference sequence). Trimming took 1 base from V and 4 from J, leaving 7 bases between them. The CDR3 length is 13 residues.

The rearrangement uses TRBV29-1 and TRBJ1-1; D gene uncertain. Germline lookup yields CDR1 SQVTM and CDR2 ANQGSEA. V was clipped by 2 bases and J by 2 bases, with 9 bases between them. The length of the CDR3 is 13 residues. CDR3 nucleotides: TGCAGCGTTGAAAGGGAGCCTAACACTGAAGCTTTCTTT. As protein: CSVEREPNTEAFF.

The gene calls are TRBV3-1 (or the pseudogene TRBV3-2) and TRBJ1-2; a possible D gene is TRBD1 (5 bases). Germline assignment: CDR1 LGHDT and CDR2 YNNKEL (reference sequence). The CDR3 contains 14 residues. The ends were cut back, 1 base at V and 3 bases at J, with 9 bases in the middle. CDR3 sequence reads: CASSQAVRDYGYTF. CDR3 nucleotides: TGTGCCAGCAGCCAAGCGGTCAGGGACTATGGCTACACCTTC.

The gene calls are TRBV5-1 and TRBJ1-5; D might be TRBD1 (6 bases). V was shortened by 3 bases and J by 2 bases, with 12 bases between the two germline ends. This CDR3 has 15 residues. Looked up from germline, CDR1 is SGHRS and CDR2 is YFSETQ. CDR3 DNA: TGCGCCAGCAGCTACACAGGGAACGGCAATCAGCCCCAGCATTTT. Amino acids: CASSYTGNGNQPQHF.

The gene calls are TRBV7-9 and TRBJ1-5; 9 nucleotides line up with TRBD1. The germline V gene encodes CDR1 SEHNR and CDR2 FQNEAQ (reference sequence). CDR3 size: 17 residues. Losses at the gene ends were 1 base for V and 0 bases for J; bases not matched to a gene: 4. The CDR3 protein is CASSLGDRAYSNQPQHF. The DNA for the CDR3 is TGTGCCAGCAGCTTAGGGGACAGGGCTTATAGCAATCAGCCCCAGCATTTT.

Remarks on this clone: The sample has other DNA sequences that encode this CDR3 too. CDR3 protein: CASSHQGGTEAFF. DNA for the CDR3: TGCGCCAGCAGCCACCAGGGGGGCACTGAAGCTTTCTTT. V and J are TRBV4-1 and TRBJ1-1; 7 nucleotides align to TRBD1. V trimming: 3 bases; J trimming: 4 bases; junction bases outside the gene matches: 2. The CDR3 has 13 amino acids. Germline V gives CDR1 MGHRA, CDR2 YSYEKL.

This chain links TRBV28 with TRBJ1-2, with 9 positions matching TRBD1. The length of the CDR3 is 14 residues. V was clipped by 3 bases and J by 4 bases; unmatched bases: 3. The germline CDR1 and CDR2 sequences are MDHEN and SYDVKM. The CDR3 sequence: CASSLETGGYGYTF. CDR3 DNA: TGTGCCAGCAGTTTGGAGACAGGGGGCTATGGCTACACCTTC.

V and J are TRBV11-2 and TRBJ1-3; a possible D gene is TRBD1 (5 bases). Trimming stripped 2 bases from V and 2 bases from J, with 19 bases between. The CDR3 length is 18 residues. CDR1 is SGHAT, CDR2 FQNNGV, per germline. CDR3 region: CASSLKAKMGGAGNTIYF. Here the CDR3 DNA reads TGTGCCAGCAGCTTAAAAGCGAAGATGGGGGGAGCTGGAAACACCATATATTTT.

V gene TRBV4-1 combines with J gene TRBJ1-2, with 7 nucleotides matching TRBD1. In germline, CDR1 is MGHRA, CDR2 YSYEKL. Trimming took 3 bases from V and 2 from J; bases not matched to a gene: 6. This CDR3 spans 15 amino acids. CDR3 region: CASSHGTEVNYGYTF. The CDR3 nucleotides are TGCGCCAGCAGCCACGGGACAGAGGTAAACTATGGCTACACCTTC.

The J gene is TRBJ1-2, the V gene TRBV29-1, with TRBD1 as a possible D gene (6 bases). V was pared by 4 bases and J by 5 bases, with 14 bases between. CDR3 length equals 13 residues. The V gene's germline CDR1 is SQVTM and CDR2 ANQGSEA. The CDR3 reads CSVGAGEKYGYTF. CDR3 bases: TGCAGCGTTGGGGCAGGGGAAAAATATGGCTACACCTTC.

V gene TRBV19 combines with J gene TRBJ1-2; D is perhaps TRBD1 (6 bases). Trimming cost V 9 bases and J 10 bases, with 12 bases left between them. This CDR3 comprises 10 residues. Germline-derived CDR1 and CDR2 are LNHDA and SQIVND (reference sequence). CDR3 DNA sequence: TGTGCCAGCGGGGGGCCAAACTACACCTTC. Translation: CASGGPNYTF.

The V and J genes are TRBV5-4 and TRBJ2-7; 7 bases fit TRBD2. Trimming cost V 4 bases and J 2 bases; bases outside gene matches: 3. The CDR3 runs to 13 residues. The germline gives CDR1 SGHNT, CDR2 YYREEE (reference sequence). The CDR3 DNA is TGTGCCAGCAGCGTCGGGACTACCTACGAGCAGTACTTC. It translates to CASSVGTTYEQYF. The full variable domain, in which reference TRBV5-4 and TRBJ2-7 provide the parts outside the CDR3, is ETGVTQSPTHLIKTRGQQVTLRCSSQSGHNTVSWYQQALGQGPQFIFQYYREEENGRGNFPPRFSGLQFPNYSSELNVNALELDDSALYLCASSVGTTYEQYFGPGTRLTVT.

The rearrangement uses TRBV27 and TRBJ2-1; TRBD2 matches 9 bases. The CDR3 extends over 15 amino acids. The J segment lost 8 bases and the V segment lost 2 bases, leaving 7 bases of the junction unmatched. Per the germline V gene, CDR1 is MNHEY and CDR2 is SMNVEV (reference sequence). CDR3 residues: CASSLVRGGPHEQFF. The CDR3 bases are TGTGCCAGCAGTTTAGTGCGGGGGGGCCCCCATGAGCAGTTCTTC.

The chain recombines TRBV7-3 with TRBJ2-5; D perhaps matches TRBD2 (5 bases). V lost 6 bases to trimming and J lost 5 bases, with 13 bases between them. CDR3 length: 13 amino acids. Germline-derived CDR1 and CDR2 are SGHTA and FQGTGA. CDR3 DNA: TGTGCCAGCAGTTTTCTTACGGGGGAGACCCAGTACTTC. Translating gives CASSFLTGETQYF.

The gene calls are TRBV5-4 and TRBJ1-6; D unclear. Germline V gives CDR1 SGHNT, CDR2 YYREEE (reference sequence). V was shortened by 5 bases and J by 10 bases, with 19 bases between the two germline ends. The CDR3 consists of 15 residues. In DNA, the CDR3 is TGTGCCAGCAGTCGCTGGAATGAGGCGGGCTCACCCCTCCACTTT. The encoded protein is CASSRWNEAGSPLHF.

The rearrangement links TRBV24-1 to TRBJ1-5; unclear D gene. CDR3 length: 13 residues. Germline CDR1 KGHDR, CDR2 SFDVKD. V lost 5 bases, J lost 5 bases, and 9 bases lay in between. The CDR3 sequence is CATSGAGDQPQHF. In nucleotides, the CDR3 is TGTGCCACCAGTGGCGCCGGGGATCAGCCCCAGCATTTT.